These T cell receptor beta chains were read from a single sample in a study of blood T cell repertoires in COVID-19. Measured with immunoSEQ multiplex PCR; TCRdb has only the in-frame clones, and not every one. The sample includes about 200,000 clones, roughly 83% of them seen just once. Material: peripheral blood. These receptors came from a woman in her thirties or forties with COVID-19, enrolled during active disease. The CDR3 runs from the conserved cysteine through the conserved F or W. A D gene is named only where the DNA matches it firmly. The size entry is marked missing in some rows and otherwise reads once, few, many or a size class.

cdr3_aa: CASSTIRQGFERYGYTF
cdr3_nt: TGTGCCAGCAGCACCATCCGACAGGGATTCGAACGTTATGGCTACACCTTC
d_call: TRBD1
v_call: TRBV27
clone_size: .
j_call: TRBJ1-2

cdr3_aa: CASSEGHRAETFF
cdr3_nt: TGTGCCAGCTCAGAGGGCCACAGGGCGGAAACTTTCTTT
d_call: .
v_call: TRBV18
clone_size: .
j_call: TRBJ1-1

cdr3_aa: CASSPGQAAEGEQYF
cdr3_nt: TGTGCCAGCTCACCAGGACAGGCCGCCGAAGGAGAGCAGTACTTC
d_call: TRBD1
v_call: TRBV18
clone_size: few
j_call: TRBJ2-7

cdr3_aa: CASSPDRFDNEQFF
cdr3_nt: TGTGCCAGCAGCCCGGACAGGTTCGACAATGAGCAGTTCTTC
d_call: TRBD1
v_call: TRBV3-1/TRBV3-2
clone_size: once
j_call: TRBJ2-1

cdr3_aa: CASSRFQVEEKLFF
cdr3_nt: TGTGCCAGCAGCAGATTTCAGGTCGAGGAAAAACTGTTTTTT
d_call: .
v_call: TRBV2
clone_size: once
j_call: TRBJ1-4

cdr3_aa: CASSQDRAEGRTYNEQFF
cdr3_nt: TGTGCCAGCAGCCAAGATCGGGCGGAGGGAAGAACTTACAATGAGCAGTTCTTC
d_call: .
v_call: TRBV3-1/TRBV3-2
clone_size: .
j_call: TRBJ2-1

cdr3_aa: CAISETNYEQYF
cdr3_nt: TGTGCCATCAGTGAGACTAATTACGAGCAGTACTTC
d_call: .
v_call: TRBV10-3
clone_size: .
j_call: TRBJ2-7

cdr3_aa: CASSELGGRTYEQYF
cdr3_nt: TGTGCCAGCAGTGAGTTGGGCGGGAGAACCTACGAGCAGTACTTC
d_call: TRBD2
v_call: TRBV25-1
clone_size: few
j_call: TRBJ2-7

cdr3_aa: CASSPGGASTDTQYF
cdr3_nt: TGTGCCAGCAGTCCCGGGGGGGCTAGCACAGATACGCAGTATTTT
d_call: TRBD2
v_call: TRBV6-4
clone_size: .
j_call: TRBJ2-3

cdr3_aa: CASSGGLGSYNEQFF
cdr3_nt: TGCGCCAGCAGCGGGGGACTAGGGTCCTACAATGAGCAGTTCTTC
d_call: TRBD2
v_call: TRBV5-1
clone_size: .
j_call: TRBJ2-1

cdr3_aa: CASSERVRNQPQHF
cdr3_nt: TGTGCCAGCAGTGAACGGGTACGGAATCAGCCCCAGCATTTT
d_call: .
v_call: TRBV2
clone_size: .
j_call: TRBJ1-5

cdr3_aa: CASSALGTVYNEQFF
cdr3_nt: TGTGCCAGCAGCGCCCTCGGGACAGTTTACAATGAGCAGTTCTTC
d_call: TRBD1
v_call: TRBV9
clone_size: .
j_call: TRBJ2-1

cdr3_aa: CASSQELAGIDSYEQYF
cdr3_nt: TGCGCCAGCAGCCAAGAACTGGCGGGGATCGACTCCTACGAGCAGTACTTC
d_call: .
v_call: TRBV4-1
clone_size: once
j_call: TRBJ2-7

cdr3_aa: CASSLTGTGYTEAFF
cdr3_nt: TGCGCCAGCAGCTTGACCGGGACAGGGTACACTGAAGCTTTCTTT
d_call: TRBD1
v_call: TRBV5-1
clone_size: .
j_call: TRBJ1-1

cdr3_aa: CASSQRDRAETQYF
cdr3_nt: TGTGCCAGCAGCCAACGGGACAGGGCGGAGACCCAGTACTTC
d_call: TRBD1
v_call: TRBV7-9
clone_size: .
j_call: TRBJ2-5

cdr3_aa: CATPRGGPYGYTF
cdr3_nt: TGTGCCACTCCCCGCGGGGGGCCCTATGGCTACACCTTC
d_call: .
v_call: TRBV24-1
clone_size: .
j_call: TRBJ1-2

cdr3_aa: CASSEWDNNQPQHF
cdr3_nt: TGCGCCAGCAGTGAATGGGACAACAATCAGCCCCAGCATTTT
d_call: .
v_call: TRBV10-2
clone_size: few
j_call: TRBJ1-5

cdr3_aa: CASSSPLAGGTRGNIQYF
cdr3_nt: TGTGCCAGCAGCTCCCCCCTAGCGGGGGGAACGAGGGGAAACATTCAGTACTTC
d_call: TRBD2
v_call: TRBV5-4
clone_size: .
j_call: TRBJ2-4

cdr3_aa: CASSLGTAQETQYF
cdr3_nt: TGTGCCAGCAGCCTCGGGACAGCCCAAGAGACCCAGTACTTC
d_call: TRBD1
v_call: TRBV5-4
clone_size: .
j_call: TRBJ2-5

cdr3_aa: CASSYSIAADTGSFNQPQHF
cdr3_nt: TGTGCCAGCAGTTACTCGATTGCCGCCGACACCGGCTCTTTCAATCAGCCCCAGCATTTT
d_call: .
v_call: TRBV6-2/TRBV6-3
clone_size: .
j_call: TRBJ1-5

cdr3_aa: CASSSDRVLKPLHF
cdr3_nt: TGTGCCAGCAGCTCGGACAGGGTCCTTAAGCCCCTCCACTTT
d_call: TRBD1
v_call: TRBV11-2
clone_size: .
j_call: TRBJ1-6

cdr3_aa: CAWSDPPDRDEKLFF
cdr3_nt: TGTGCCTGGAGTGACCCCCCGGACAGGGATGAAAAACTGTTTTTT
d_call: TRBD1
v_call: TRBV30
clone_size: few
j_call: TRBJ1-4

cdr3_aa: CASSPGGAQTYEQYF
cdr3_nt: TGTGCCAGCAGCCCCGGGGGGGCCCAAACCTACGAGCAGTACTTC
d_call: TRBD2
v_call: TRBV5-4
clone_size: .
j_call: TRBJ2-7

cdr3_aa: CASSQDRGPGEAFF
cdr3_nt: TGTGCCAGCAGTCAGGACAGGGGGCCGGGTGAAGCTTTCTTT
d_call: TRBD1
v_call: TRBV27
clone_size: .
j_call: TRBJ1-1

cdr3_aa: CASSQGGGTTNEKLFF
cdr3_nt: TGTGCCAGCAGCCAAGGGGGCGGGACAACTAATGAAAAACTGTTTTTT
d_call: .
v_call: TRBV3-1/TRBV3-2
clone_size: .
j_call: TRBJ1-4

cdr3_aa: CASSHNPGLRNSPLHF
cdr3_nt: TGTGCCAGCAGCCATAACCCGGGACTCAGAAATTCACCCCTCCACTTT
d_call: .
v_call: TRBV14
clone_size: .
j_call: TRBJ1-6